This TCR beta chain is drawn from a study of T cell responses to AZD1222 COVID-19 vaccine. Using immunoSEQ multiplex PCR, the repertoire was profiled, and TCRdb retains in-frame clones only, with some absent. The data show around 150,000 clones, with about 91% seen just once and 1.3% held by the top ten. With regard to this clone: The antigen is not known.

This CDR3 is 13 amino acids long. Germline lookup yields CDR1 GTSNPN and CDR2 SVGIG (reference sequence). V was cut by 1 base and J by 8 bases, with 11 bases left in between. Study-level findings and limits: Repertoire collection took place solely once the T cell response had peaked. Reports indicate that nearly half of spike-specific TCRs are directed at unmutated variant regions. Baseline seropositivity characterized only six AZD1222 recipients.

This sequence originates from an adult who received the AZD1222 COVID-19 vaccine. This specimen consisted of peripheral blood, obtained 28 days after the second AZD1222 dose. The V call is TRBV30, the J call TRBJ1-4; D perhaps matches TRBD1 (6 bases). The DNA for the CDR3 is TGTGCCTGGAGTGCCGGGGGGCACGAAAAACTGTTTTTT. Protein: CAWSAGGHEKLFF.